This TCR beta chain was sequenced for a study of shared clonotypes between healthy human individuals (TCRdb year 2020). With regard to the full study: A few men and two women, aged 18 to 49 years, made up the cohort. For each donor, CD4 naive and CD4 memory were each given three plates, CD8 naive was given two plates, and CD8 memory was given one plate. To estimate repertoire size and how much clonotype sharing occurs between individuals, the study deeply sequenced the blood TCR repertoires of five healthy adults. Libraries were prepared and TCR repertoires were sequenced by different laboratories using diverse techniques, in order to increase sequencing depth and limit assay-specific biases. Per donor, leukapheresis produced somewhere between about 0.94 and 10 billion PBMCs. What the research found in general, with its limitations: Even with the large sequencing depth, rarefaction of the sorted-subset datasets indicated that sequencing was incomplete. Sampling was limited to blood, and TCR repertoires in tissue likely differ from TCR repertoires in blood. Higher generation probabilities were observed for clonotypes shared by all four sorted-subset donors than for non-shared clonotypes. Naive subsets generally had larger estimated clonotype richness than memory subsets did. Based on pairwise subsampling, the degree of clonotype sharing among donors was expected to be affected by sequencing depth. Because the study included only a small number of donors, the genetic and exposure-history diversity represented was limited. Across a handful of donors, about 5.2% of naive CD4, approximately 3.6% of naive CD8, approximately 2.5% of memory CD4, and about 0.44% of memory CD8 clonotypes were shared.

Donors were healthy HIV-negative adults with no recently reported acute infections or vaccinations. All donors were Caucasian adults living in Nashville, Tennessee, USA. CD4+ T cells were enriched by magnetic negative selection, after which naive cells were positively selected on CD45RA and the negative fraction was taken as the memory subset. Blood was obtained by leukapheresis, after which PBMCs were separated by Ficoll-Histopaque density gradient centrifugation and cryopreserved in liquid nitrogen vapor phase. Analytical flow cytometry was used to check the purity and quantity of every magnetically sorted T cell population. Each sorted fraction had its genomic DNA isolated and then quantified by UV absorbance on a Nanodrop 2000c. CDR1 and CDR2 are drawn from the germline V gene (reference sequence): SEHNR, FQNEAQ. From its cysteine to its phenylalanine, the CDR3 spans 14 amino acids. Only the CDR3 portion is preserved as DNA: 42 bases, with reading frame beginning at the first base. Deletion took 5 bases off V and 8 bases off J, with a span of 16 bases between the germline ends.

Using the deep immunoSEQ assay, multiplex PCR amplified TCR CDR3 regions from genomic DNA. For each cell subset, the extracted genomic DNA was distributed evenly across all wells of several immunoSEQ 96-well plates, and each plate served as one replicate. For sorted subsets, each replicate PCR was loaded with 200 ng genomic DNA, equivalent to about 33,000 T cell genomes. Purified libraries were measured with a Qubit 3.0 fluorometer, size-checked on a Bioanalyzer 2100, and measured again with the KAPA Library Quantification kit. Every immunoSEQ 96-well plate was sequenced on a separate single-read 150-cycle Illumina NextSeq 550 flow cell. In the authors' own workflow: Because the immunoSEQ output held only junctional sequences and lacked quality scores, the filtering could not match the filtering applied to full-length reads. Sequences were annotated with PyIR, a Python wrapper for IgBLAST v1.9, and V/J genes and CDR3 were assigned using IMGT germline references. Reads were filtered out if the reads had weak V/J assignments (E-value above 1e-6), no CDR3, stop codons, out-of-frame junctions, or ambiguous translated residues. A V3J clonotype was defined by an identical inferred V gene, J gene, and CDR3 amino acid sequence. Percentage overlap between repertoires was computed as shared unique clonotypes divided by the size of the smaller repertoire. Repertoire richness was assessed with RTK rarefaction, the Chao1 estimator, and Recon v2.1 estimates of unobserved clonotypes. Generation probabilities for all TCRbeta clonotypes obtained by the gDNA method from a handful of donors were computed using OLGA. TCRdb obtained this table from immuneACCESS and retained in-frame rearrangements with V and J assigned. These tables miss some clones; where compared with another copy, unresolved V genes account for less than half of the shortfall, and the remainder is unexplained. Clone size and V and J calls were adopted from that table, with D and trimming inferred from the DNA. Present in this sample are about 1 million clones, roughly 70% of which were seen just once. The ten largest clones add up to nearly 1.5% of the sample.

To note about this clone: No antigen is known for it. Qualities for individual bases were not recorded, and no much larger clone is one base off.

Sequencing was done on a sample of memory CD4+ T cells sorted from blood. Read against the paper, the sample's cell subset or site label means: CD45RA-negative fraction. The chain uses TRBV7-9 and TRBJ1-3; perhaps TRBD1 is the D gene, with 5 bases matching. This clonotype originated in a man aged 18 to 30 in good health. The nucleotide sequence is TGTGCCAGCAGCCCGGAGGGGAAAGGGGACACCATATATTTT. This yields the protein CASSPEGKGDTIYF.